Reported below is one TCR beta chain. No cognate antigen has been identified for it. No base qualities exist here, and no much larger clone lies one base off it. CDR1 and CDR2, per the germline V gene, are SGHRS and YFSETQ. The CDR3 covers 16 residues, taking in both the cysteine and the phenylalanine. Only the CDR3 DNA stays, 48 bases, in frame from base 1. Ends trimmed: V by 4 bases, J by 1 base; bases unmatched to a gene: 10. Collaborating institutions collected whole blood in K2EDTA tubes following their own protocols. For TCRbeta analysis, collaborator samples were shipped as frozen whole blood, as isolated PBMCs, or as DNA extracted from either sample type. TCRbeta CDR3 regions were amplified from genomic DNA using the immunoSEQ Assay, a bias-controlled multiplex PCR. As for the authors' bioinformatics: Within the assay, amplification of reference gene primers was used to estimate how many nucleated cells each sample contained. To quantify the absolute abundance of each unique TCRbeta CDR3 rearrangement, sequence reads were collapsed and filtered. For each sample, productive Simpson clonality was calculated as the square root of Simpson's diversity index across productive rearrangements. TCRdb provides this immuneACCESS table in a form limited to in-frame rearrangements. Some clones are lacking; in checked studies, under half of them reflect an unresolved V gene, and why the rest are absent is not known. V, J and clone size reflect that table, while D and trimming were determined from the DNA. Counted in this sample were under 60,000 clones; 90% to 95% of them appeared once. Clones ranked in the top ten supply around 4.2% of the sample.

This sample was taken from a study of blood T cell repertoires in COVID-19 (dated by TCRdb to the early 2020s). At the level of the whole study: The collaborator samples originated in the United States, Italy and Spain and spanned the acute and convalescent phases of COVID-19. The repertoires were released in a freely available public database meant as a resource for research on the immune response to SARS-CoV-2. The material from the prospective study consisted of cDNA or gDNA derived from T cells, B-cell-depleted T cells, or PBMCs. The dataset comprised deeply sampled blood TCRbeta repertoires from subjects exposed to, actively infected with, or recovered from COVID-19. The samples were drawn from two sources: the first 160 participants of the ongoing ImmuneRACE study, and approximately 1,300 subjects contributed by 6 global collaborators. A de-identified subject ID, COVID-19 status, age in years and sex were almost always included in the sample metadata. HLA class I and class II types, where available, came from metadata supplied by the sample provider rather than from assay-based typing.

Broader findings and caveats from the paper: The amount of clinical and demographic metadata varied by source and participant and was provided uncurated.

The clonotype originates from a man aged 50-59 years with acute or convalescent COVID-19. Recombination linked TRBV5-1 to TRBJ2-7, and TRBD2 aligns with 8 junction nucleotides. Sample: peripheral blood. The CDR3 has the sequence CASSPGPASGSYEQYF. The nucleotide sequence is TGCGCCAGCAGCCCTGGCCCTGCTAGCGGGTCCTACGAGCAGTACTTC. Here the CDR3 is joined to the reference TRBV5-1 and TRBJ2-7 genes, and the full variable domain is: KAGVTQTPRYLIKTRGQQVTLSCSPISGHRSVSWYQQTPGQGLQFLFEYFSETQRNKGNFPGRFSGRQFSNSRSEMNVSTLELGDSALYLCASSPGPASGSYEQYFGPGTRLTVT.